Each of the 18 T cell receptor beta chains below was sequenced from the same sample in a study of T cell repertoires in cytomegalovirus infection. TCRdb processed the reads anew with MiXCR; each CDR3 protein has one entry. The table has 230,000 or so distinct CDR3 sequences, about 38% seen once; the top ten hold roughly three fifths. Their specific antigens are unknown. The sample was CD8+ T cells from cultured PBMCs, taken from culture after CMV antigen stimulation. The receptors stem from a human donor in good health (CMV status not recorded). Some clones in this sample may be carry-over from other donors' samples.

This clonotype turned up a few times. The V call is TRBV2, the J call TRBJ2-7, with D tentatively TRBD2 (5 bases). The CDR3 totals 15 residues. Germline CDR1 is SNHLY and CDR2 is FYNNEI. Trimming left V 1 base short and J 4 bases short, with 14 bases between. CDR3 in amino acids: CASSEGSLGVYEQYF. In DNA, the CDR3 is TGTGCCAGCAGTGAAGGTAGCCTCGGGGTATACGAGCAGTACTTC.

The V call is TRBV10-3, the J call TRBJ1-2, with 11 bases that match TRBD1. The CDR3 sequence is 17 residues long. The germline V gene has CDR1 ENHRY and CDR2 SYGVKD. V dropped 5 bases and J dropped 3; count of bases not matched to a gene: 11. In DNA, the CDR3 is TGTGCCATCAGTTTTTTCAACCGGGACAGGGGGTACTATGGCTACACCTTC. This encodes CAISFFNRDRGYYGYTF.

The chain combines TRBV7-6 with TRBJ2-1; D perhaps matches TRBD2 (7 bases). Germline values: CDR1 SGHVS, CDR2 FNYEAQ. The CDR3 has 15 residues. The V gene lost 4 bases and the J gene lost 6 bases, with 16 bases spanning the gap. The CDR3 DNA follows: TGTGCCAGCAGCTCTCAGTGGGGGGGCCCCAATGAGCAGTTCTTC. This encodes CASSSQWGGPNEQFF.

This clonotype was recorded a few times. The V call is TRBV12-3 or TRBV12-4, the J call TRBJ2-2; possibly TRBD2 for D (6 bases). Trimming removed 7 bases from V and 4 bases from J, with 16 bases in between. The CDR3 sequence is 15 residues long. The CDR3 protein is CASTRERAGTGELFF. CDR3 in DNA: TGTGCCAGCACCCGGGAGCGGGCCGGCACCGGGGAGCTGTTTTTT.

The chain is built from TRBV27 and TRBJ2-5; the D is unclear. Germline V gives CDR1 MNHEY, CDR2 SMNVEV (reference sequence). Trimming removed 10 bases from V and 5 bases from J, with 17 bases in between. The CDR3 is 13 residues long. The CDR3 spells CATSPYGGETQYF. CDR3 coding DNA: TGTGCCACCTCTCCCTACGGTGGGGAGACCCAGTACTTC.

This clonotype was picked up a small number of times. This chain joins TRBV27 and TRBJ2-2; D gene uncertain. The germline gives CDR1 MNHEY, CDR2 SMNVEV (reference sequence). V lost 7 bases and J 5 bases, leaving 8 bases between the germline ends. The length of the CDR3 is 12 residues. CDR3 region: CASTGSTGELFF. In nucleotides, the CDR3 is TGTGCCAGCACCGGGTCGACCGGGGAGCTGTTTTTT.

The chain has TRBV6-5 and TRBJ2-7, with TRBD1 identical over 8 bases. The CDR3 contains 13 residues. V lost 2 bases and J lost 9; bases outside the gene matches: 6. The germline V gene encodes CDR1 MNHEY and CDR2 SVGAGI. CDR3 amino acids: CASSYSRGQGQYF. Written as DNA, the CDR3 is TGTGCCAGCAGTTACAGCAGGGGGCAAGGGCAGTACTTC.

The CDR3 sequence: CASSESSGSLGNEQFF. The CDR3 DNA reads TGTGCCAGCAGTGAATCAAGCGGGAGTCTGGGGAATGAGCAGTTCTTC. The rearrangement links TRBV25-1 to TRBJ2-1; 8 bases align to TRBD2. Unmatched junction bases numbered 9, after V lost 1 base and J lost 7 bases. CDR3 size: 16 residues. Germline CDR1 and CDR2: MGHDK and SYGVNS.

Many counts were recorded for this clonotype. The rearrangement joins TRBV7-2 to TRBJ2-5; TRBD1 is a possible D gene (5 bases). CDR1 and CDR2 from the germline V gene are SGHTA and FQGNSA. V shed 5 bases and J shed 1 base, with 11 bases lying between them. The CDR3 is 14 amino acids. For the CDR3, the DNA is TGTGCCAGCAGCACTGCAGGGTTCCAAGAGACCCAGTACTTC. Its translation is CASSTAGFQETQYF.

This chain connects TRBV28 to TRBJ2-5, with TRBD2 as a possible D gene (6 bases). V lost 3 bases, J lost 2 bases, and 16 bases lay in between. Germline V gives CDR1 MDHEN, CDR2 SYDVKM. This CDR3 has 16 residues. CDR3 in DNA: TGTGCCAGCAGTTTCAGCTTCACTAGCAATCAAGAGACCCAGTACTTC. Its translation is CASSFSFTSNQETQYF.

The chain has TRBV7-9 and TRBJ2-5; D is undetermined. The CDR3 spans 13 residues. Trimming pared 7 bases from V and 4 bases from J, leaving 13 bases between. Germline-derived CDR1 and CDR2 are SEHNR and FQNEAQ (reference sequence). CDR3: CASISPLSETQYF. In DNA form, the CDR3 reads TGTGCCAGCATCTCACCCTTGTCAGAGACCCAGTACTTC.

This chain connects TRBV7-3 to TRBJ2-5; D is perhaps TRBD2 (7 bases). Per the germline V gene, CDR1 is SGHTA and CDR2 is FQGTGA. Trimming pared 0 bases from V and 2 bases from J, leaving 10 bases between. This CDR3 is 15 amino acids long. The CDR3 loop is CASSLTGGGQETQYF. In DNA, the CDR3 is TGTGCCAGCAGCTTAACAGGGGGGGGTCAAGAGACCCAGTACTTC. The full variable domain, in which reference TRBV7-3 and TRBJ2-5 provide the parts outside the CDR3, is GAGVSQTPSNKVTEKGKYVELRCDPISGHTALYWYRQSLGQGPEFLIYFQGTGAADDSGLPNDRFFAVRPEGSVSTLKIQRTERGDSAVYLCASSLTGGGQETQYFGPGTRLLVL.

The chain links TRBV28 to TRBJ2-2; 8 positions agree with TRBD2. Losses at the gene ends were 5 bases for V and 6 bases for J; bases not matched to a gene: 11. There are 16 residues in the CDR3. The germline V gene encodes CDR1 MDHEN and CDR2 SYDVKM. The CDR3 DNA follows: TGTGCCAGCAGTCCCGGAGCGGGAGTTGGGGCCGGGGAGCTGTTTTTT. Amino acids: CASSPGAGVGAGELFF.

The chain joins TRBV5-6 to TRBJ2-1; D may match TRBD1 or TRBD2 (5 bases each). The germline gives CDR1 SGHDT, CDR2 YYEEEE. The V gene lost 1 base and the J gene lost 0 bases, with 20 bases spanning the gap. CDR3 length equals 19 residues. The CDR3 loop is CASSLFLGVTGSSYNEQFF. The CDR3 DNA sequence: TGTGCCAGCAGCTTGTTCTTAGGGGTTACTGGGAGCTCCTACAATGAGCAGTTCTTC.

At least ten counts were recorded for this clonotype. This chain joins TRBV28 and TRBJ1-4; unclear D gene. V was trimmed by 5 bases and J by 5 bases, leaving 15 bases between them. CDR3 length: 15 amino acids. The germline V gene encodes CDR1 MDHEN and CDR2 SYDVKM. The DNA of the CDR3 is TGTGCCAGCAGTCCTCTCCACGGATTAAATGAAAAACTGTTTTTT. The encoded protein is CASSPLHGLNEKLFF.

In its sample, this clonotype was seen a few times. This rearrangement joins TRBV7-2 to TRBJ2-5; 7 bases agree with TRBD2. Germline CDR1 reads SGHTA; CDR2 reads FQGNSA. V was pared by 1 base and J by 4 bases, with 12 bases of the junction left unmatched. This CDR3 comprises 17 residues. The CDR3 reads CASSLGLAGRVAETQYF. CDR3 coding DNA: TGTGCCAGCAGCTTAGGTTTGGCAGGGAGGGTCGCAGAGACCCAGTACTTC.

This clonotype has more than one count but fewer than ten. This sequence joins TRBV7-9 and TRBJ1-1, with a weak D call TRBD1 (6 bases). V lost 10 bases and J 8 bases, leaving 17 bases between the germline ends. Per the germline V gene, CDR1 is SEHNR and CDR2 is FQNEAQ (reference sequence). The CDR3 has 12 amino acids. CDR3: CATRFGGREAFF. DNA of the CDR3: TGTGCCACTCGTTTCGGGGGCAGGGAAGCTTTCTTT. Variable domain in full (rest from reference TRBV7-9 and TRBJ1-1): DTGVSQNPRHKITKRGQNVTFRCDPISEHNRLYWYRQTLGQGPEFLTYFQNEAQLEKSRLLSDRFSAERPKGSFSTLEIQRTEQGDSAMYLCATRFGGREAFFGQGTRLTVV.

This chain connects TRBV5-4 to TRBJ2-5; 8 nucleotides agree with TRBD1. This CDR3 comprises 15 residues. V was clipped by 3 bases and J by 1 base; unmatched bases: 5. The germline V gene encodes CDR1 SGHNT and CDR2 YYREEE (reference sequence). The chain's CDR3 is CASSSGTGFQETQYF. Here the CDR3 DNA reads TGTGCCAGCAGCTCCGGGACAGGTTTCCAAGAGACCCAGTACTTC.